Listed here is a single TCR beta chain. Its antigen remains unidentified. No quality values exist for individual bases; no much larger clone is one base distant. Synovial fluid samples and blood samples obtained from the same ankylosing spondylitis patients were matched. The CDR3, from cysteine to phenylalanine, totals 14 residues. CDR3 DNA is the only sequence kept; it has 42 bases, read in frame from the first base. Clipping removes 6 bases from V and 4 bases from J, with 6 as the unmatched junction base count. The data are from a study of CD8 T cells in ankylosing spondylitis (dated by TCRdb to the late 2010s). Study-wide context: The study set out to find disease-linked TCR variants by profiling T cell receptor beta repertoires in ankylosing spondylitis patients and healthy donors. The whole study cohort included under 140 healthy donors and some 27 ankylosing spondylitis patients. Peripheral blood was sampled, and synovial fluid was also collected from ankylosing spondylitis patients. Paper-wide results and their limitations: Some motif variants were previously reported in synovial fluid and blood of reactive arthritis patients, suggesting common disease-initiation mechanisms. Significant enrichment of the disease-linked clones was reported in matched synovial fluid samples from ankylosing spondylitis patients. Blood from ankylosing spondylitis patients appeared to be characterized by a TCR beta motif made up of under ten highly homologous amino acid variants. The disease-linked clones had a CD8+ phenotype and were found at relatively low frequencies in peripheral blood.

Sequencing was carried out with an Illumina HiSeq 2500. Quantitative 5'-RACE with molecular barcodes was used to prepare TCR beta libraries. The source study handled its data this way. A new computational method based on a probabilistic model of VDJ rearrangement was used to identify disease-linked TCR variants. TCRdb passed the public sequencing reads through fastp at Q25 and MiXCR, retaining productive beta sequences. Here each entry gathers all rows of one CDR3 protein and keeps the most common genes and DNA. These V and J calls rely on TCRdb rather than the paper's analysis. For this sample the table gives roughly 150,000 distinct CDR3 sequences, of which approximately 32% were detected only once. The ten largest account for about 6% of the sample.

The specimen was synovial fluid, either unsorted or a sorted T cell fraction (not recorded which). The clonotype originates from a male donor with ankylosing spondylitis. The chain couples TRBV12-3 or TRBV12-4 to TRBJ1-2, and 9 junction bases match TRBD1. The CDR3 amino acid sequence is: CASRRQGGGYGYTF. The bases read TGTGCCAGCAGGCGACAGGGGGGCGGCTATGGCTACACCTTC.